Below, 2 T cell receptor beta chains from the same sample are listed, as sequenced in a study of blood T cell repertoires in COVID-19. Measured with immunoSEQ multiplex PCR; TCRdb has only the in-frame clones, and not every one. This table holds more than 200,000 clones, over 70% found once. Material: PBMCs or T cells enriched from blood (not recorded which). These receptors all stem from a woman under 40 who had been exposed to COVID-19.

The V call is TRBV5-1, the J call TRBJ1-3, with TRBD1 matching over 7 bases. The V gene end was trimmed by 0 bases and the J gene end by 1 base; junction bases not matched to a gene: 4. Per the germline V gene, CDR1 is SGHRS and CDR2 is YFSETQ. CDR3 length: 16 residues. CDR3 coding DNA: TGCGCCAGCAGCTTGGGGGGACAGTCTTCTGGAAACACCATATATTTT. Translation: CASSLGGQSSGNTIYF.

V gene TRBV24-1 combines with J gene TRBJ1-4, with 8 positions matching TRBD1. With 9 bases clipped from V and 7 bases from J, the junction kept 12 bases outside the gene matches. The CDR3 has 15 amino acids. Germline V CDR1 and CDR2: KGHDR, SFDVKD. The CDR3 protein is CATGEPGGIFEKLFF. CDR3 in DNA: TGTGCCACCGGGGAACCAGGGGGCATCTTTGAAAAACTGTTTTTT.